This T cell receptor beta chain was captured in a study of T cell responses to AZD1222 COVID-19 vaccine. Study overall: Second doses that came at about 4 or about 12 weeks were put together.

Clones were sequenced by immunoSEQ multiplex PCR, and TCRdb holds only the in-frame ones, with some missing. This sample carries over 100,000 clones, more than 90% of them seen once, and the ten largest clones take 1.5% to 2%. V was clipped by 3 bases and J by 4 bases; unmatched bases: 11. This CDR3 contains 17 residues. Per the germline V gene, CDR1 is LGHNA and CDR2 is YNFKEQ. This clone has more than one count but fewer than ten. Its specificity is not known. General study findings and limits: Clonal diversity was possibly underestimated; the donors were predominantly white British and more often female.

The V call is TRBV4-2, the J call TRBJ1-2; 10 bases are a match to TRBD1. Source: peripheral blood, taken on day 0 of AZD1222 vaccination. This TCR was recovered from an adult in good health. The CDR3 spells CASSQAPGQGMAYGYTF. As DNA, the CDR3 is TGTGCCAGCAGCCAGGCTCCGGGACAGGGGATGGCCTATGGCTACACCTTC.